The 2 T cell receptor beta chains below all came from one sample that was sequenced in a study of early T cells in non-severe SARS-CoV-2 infection. TCRdb reanalysed the 5' RACE reads using MiXCR and keeps one entry per CDR3 protein. The data contain 80,000 or so distinct CDR3 sequences, about 16% of them singletons. The source material was whole blood. The receptors here all came from an adult who was a healthcare worker with PCR-confirmed SARS-CoV-2 infection or an uninfected control (not recorded which).

There are a few counts of this clonotype. This chain uses TRBV29-1 with TRBJ1-2, with a possible D match to TRBD1 (5 bases). This CDR3 is 13 amino acids long. V was pared by 6 bases and J by 4 bases, with 15 bases between. Germline lookup yields CDR1 SQVTM and CDR2 ANQGSEA. The DNA for the CDR3 is TGCAGCGTCACCCCCGGGACTTCCTATGGCTACACCTTC. The encoded protein is CSVTPGTSYGYTF.

The rearrangement links TRBV20-1 to TRBJ1-4, with a possible D match to TRBD1 (6 bases). CDR3 length: 15 amino acids. V shed 3 bases and J shed 2 bases, with 13 bases lying between them. Germline assignment: CDR1 DFQATT and CDR2 SNEGSKA (reference sequence). The CDR3 DNA follows: TGCAGTGCTAGTAGGCAGGGGAGGACTAATGAAAAACTGTTTTTT. As protein: CSASRQGRTNEKLFF.